The 28 T cell receptor beta chains below all came from one sample that was sequenced in a study of blood T cell repertoires in COVID-19. The table came from immunoSEQ multiplex PCR; TCRdb's copy has only in-frame clones and leaves some out. Among about 80,000 clones, approximately 78% were seen once, and the ten largest hold 30% to 45%. The sequenced sample was peripheral blood. The receptors originated from a woman in her 70s with acute or convalescent COVID-19.

The chain is built from TRBV19 and TRBJ2-3, with D uncertain. Germline CDR1 is LNHDA and CDR2 is SQIVND (reference sequence). CDR3 size: 16 residues. Trimming cost V 6 bases and J 2 bases, with 18 bases left between them. CDR3: CASRAGALHPTDTQYF. DNA of the CDR3: TGTGCCAGTAGGGCAGGTGCCCTCCACCCCACAGATACGCAGTATTTT.

This clone occurred a few times. The rearrangement uses TRBV19 and TRBJ2-5, with 9 bases lining up with TRBD1. The V and J ends lost 8 bases and 2 bases, in that order; junction bases with no gene match: 6. CDR3 length: 14 amino acids. Germline CDR1 reads LNHDA; CDR2 reads SQIVND (reference sequence). Here the CDR3 reads CASRRDRAQETQYF. CDR3 coding DNA: TGTGCCAGTCGCCGGGACAGGGCACAAGAGACCCAGTACTTC.

In its sample, this clone was seen many times. The gene calls are TRBV29-1 and TRBJ2-2; D ambiguous. Germline loops: CDR1 SQVTM, CDR2 ANQGSEA. Trimming shortened V by 7 bases and J by 1 base, and 4 bases separated the two germline ends. CDR3 size: 11 residues. The CDR3 reads CSGRNTGELFF. The CDR3 DNA reads as TGCAGCGGCAGGAACACCGGGGAGCTGTTTTTT.

The chain recombines TRBV24-1 with TRBJ2-3; D is uncertain. CDR3 length: 14 amino acids. V gave up 4 bases and J gave up 2 bases, with 9 bases separating them. From germline, CDR1 is KGHDR and CDR2 SFDVKD. The CDR3: CATSDGPNTDTQYF. In DNA form, the CDR3 reads TGTGCCACCAGTGACGGTCCCAACACAGATACGCAGTATTTT.

This clone was picked up one time. The chain has TRBV29-1 and TRBJ2-4; tentatively, D is TRBD1 (5 bases). Germline assignment: CDR1 SQVTM and CDR2 ANQGSEA. With 6 bases removed from V and 7 bases from J, the gap between germline ends came to 13 bases. The CDR3 is 12 residues long. CDR3 DNA: TGCAGCGTGCAGGGTCCGGAGAACATTCAGTACTTC. Translating gives CSVQGPENIQYF.

The chain carries TRBV7-8 and TRBJ2-7, with 9 bases matching TRBD1. Unmatched junction bases numbered 1, after V lost 1 base and J lost 3 bases. Germline CDR1 SGHVS, CDR2 FQNEAQ. The CDR3 is made up of 14 amino acids. As DNA, the CDR3 is TGTGCCAGCAGCTTAGGGGGACAGGGCTACGAGCAGTACTTC. Translating gives CASSLGGQGYEQYF.

V is TRBV7-3 and J is TRBJ2-3; TRBD2 agrees at 8 bases. The CDR3 is 16 residues long. The germline V gene has CDR1 SGHTA and CDR2 FQGTGA. After removal of 2 bases from V and 0 bases from J, the junction contained 4 bases not matched to a gene. The CDR3 DNA reads TGTGCCAGCAGCTTAGGGGTAGCGGGAAGCACAGATACGCAGTATTTT. Its translation: CASSLGVAGSTDTQYF.

The chain is built from TRBV7-2 and TRBJ2-1; 9 bases fit TRBD2. The CDR3 has 15 residues. Trimming at V came to 3 bases and at J to 7 bases, leaving 7 bases not matched to a gene. Germline lookup yields CDR1 SGHTA and CDR2 FQGNSA. The CDR3 nucleotides are TGTGCCAGCAGCTTGACGGGACTAGCCCGAAATGAGCAGTTCTTC. This codes for CASSLTGLARNEQFF.

The chain uses TRBV6-5 and TRBJ2-5; D perhaps matches TRBD2 (6 bases). V was clipped by 6 bases and J by 5 bases, with 16 bases between them. This CDR3 contains 14 residues. Germline V gene lookup returns CDR1 MNHEY and CDR2 SVGAGI. The CDR3 here is CASSGRVGGETQYF. The CDR3, as DNA: TGTGCCAGCAGCGGAAGGGTGGGAGGCGAGACCCAGTACTTC.

The chain links TRBV10-3 to TRBJ2-5, with 7 bases identical to TRBD2. With V trimmed by 9 bases and J by 2 bases, 6 bases remained unmatched. CDR3 length: 13 residues. Germline values: CDR1 ENHRY, CDR2 SYGVKD. The CDR3 spells CAMHRDYQETQYF. The CDR3 nucleotides read TGTGCCATGCACCGGGACTATCAAGAGACCCAGTACTTC.

In this sample, this clone turned up a few times. V usage is TRBV6-5 and J usage is TRBJ1-3; D perhaps matches TRBD1 (6 bases). The CDR3 covers 14 residues. Trimming shortened V by 8 bases and J by 0 bases, and 11 bases separated the two germline ends. Germline CDR1 and CDR2: MNHEY and SVGAGI. The CDR3 reads CASWEQGSGNTIYF. In nucleotides, the CDR3 is TGTGCCAGCTGGGAACAGGGCTCTGGAAACACCATATATTTT.

This chain links TRBV2 with TRBJ2-1; the match to TRBD2 covers 8 bases. The CDR3 is 17 amino acids. Per germline, CDR1 SNHLY and CDR2 FYNNEI. Trimming at V came to 7 bases and at J to 7 bases, leaving 18 bases not matched to a gene. DNA of the CDR3: TGTGCCAGCACCACCCGAACAGCGGGAGCGCTCAGTAATGAGCAGTTCTTC. Translating it yields CASTTRTAGALSNEQFF.

V is TRBV6-5 and J is TRBJ1-1; TRBD1 might be the D (5 bases). CDR3 length: 15 amino acids. Trimming shortened V by 0 bases and J by 5 bases, and 13 bases separated the two germline ends. CDR1 and CDR2 from the germline V gene are MNHEY and SVGAGI. The CDR3 nucleotides are TGTGCCAGCAGTTACTCGAGTTTCAGGGTAACTGAAGCTTTCTTT. Translation: CASSYSSFRVTEAFF.

The chain carries TRBV6-1 and TRBJ2-5; perhaps TRBD2 as D (5 bases). The germline V gene has CDR1 MNHNS and CDR2 SASEGT. The germline V and J ends were trimmed by 1 base and 4 bases, with 13 bases remaining between them. This CDR3 is built from 15 residues. The CDR3 protein is CASSEGGSGGETQYF. The CDR3, as DNA: TGTGCCAGCAGTGAAGGTGGGTCCGGAGGAGAGACCCAGTACTTC.

The chain uses TRBV27 and TRBJ2-1, with unresolved D. This CDR3 is built from 13 residues. V was clipped by 5 bases and J by 4 bases, with 9 bases between them. Germline V gene sequence: CDR1 MNHEY, CDR2 SMNVEV (reference sequence). CDR3 protein: CASSLNLYNEQFF. The CDR3 DNA reads as TGTGCCAGCAGTCTTAACTTGTACAATGAGCAGTTCTTC.

The chain carries TRBV6-5 and TRBJ2-1; 9 bases map to TRBD2. The junction had 3 bases not matched to a gene; V was cut back by 6 bases and J by 3 bases. Germline CDR1 MNHEY, CDR2 SVGAGI. The CDR3 sequence is 14 residues long. CDR3 amino acids: CASRDSGSYNEQFF. The CDR3 DNA is TGTGCCAGCAGAGATAGCGGGAGCTACAATGAGCAGTTCTTC.

The CDR3 region has the DNA TGTGCCACCAGGGGGGGTTTCACAGATACGCAGTATTTT. It encodes CATRGGFTDTQYF. V and J are TRBV24-1 and TRBJ2-3; tentatively, D is TRBD2 (6 bases). The V gene's germline CDR1 is KGHDR and CDR2 SFDVKD. The V end lost 7 bases, the J end lost 2 bases, and 9 bases lay between the germline ends. The CDR3 is 13 residues long.

The rearrangement joins TRBV5-1 to TRBJ2-1; 9 bases are shared with TRBD1. This CDR3 region has 16 residues. From germline, CDR1 is SGHRS and CDR2 YFSETQ. V trimming: 0 bases; J trimming: 4 bases; junction bases outside the gene matches: 5. Here the CDR3 reads CASSLGNRGLYNEQFF. The CDR3 DNA reads TGCGCCAGCAGCTTGGGCAACAGGGGGCTTTACAATGAGCAGTTCTTC.

Only a few counts were recorded for this clone. V usage is TRBV27 and J usage is TRBJ2-2; unclear D gene. CDR1 and CDR2 (germline): MNHEY, SMNVEV (reference sequence). V was pared by 6 bases and J by 4 bases, with 12 bases between. The CDR3 runs to 14 residues. The CDR3 sequence: CASSSPSGTGELFF. The DNA of the CDR3 is TGTGCCAGCAGCTCCCCCTCGGGCACCGGGGAGCTGTTTTTT.

This sequence joins TRBV5-1 and TRBJ2-3, with TRBD2 matching 8 bases. Germline loops: CDR1 SGHRS, CDR2 YFSETQ. V dropped 0 bases and J dropped 2; count of bases not matched to a gene: 5. This CDR3 spans 16 amino acids. The CDR3 spells CASSLEVAGPTDTQYF. DNA for the CDR3: TGCGCCAGCAGCTTGGAGGTAGCGGGGCCCACAGATACGCAGTATTTT.

This clone was recorded once. V gene TRBV7-8 combines with J gene TRBJ2-1, with no clear D. V was trimmed by 0 bases and J by 0 bases, leaving 15 bases between them. The CDR3 covers 18 residues. Germline V lookup: CDR1 SGHVS, CDR2 FQNEAQ. The CDR3 DNA is TGTGCCAGCAGCTTAGCGGCCCCTCTCCCTAGCTCCTACAATGAGCAGTTCTTC. Protein: CASSLAAPLPSSYNEQFF.

The chain recombines TRBV7-2 with TRBJ1-1; D is unresolved. Germline-derived CDR1 and CDR2 are SGHTA and FQGNSA. Trimming took off 5 bases at V and 4 bases at J, with 5 bases between the two ends. This CDR3 has 11 amino acids. CDR3: CASSPLTEAFF. CDR3 sequence (DNA): TGTGCCAGCAGCCCCCTCACTGAAGCTTTCTTT.

The chain couples TRBV5-1 to TRBJ2-4; weak D call: TRBD2 (6 bases). Trimming shortened V by 0 bases and J by 8 bases, and 12 bases separated the two germline ends. The length of the CDR3 is 14 residues. Germline-derived CDR1 and CDR2 are SGHRS and YFSETQ. CDR3 DNA: TGCGCCAGCAGCTTGGAGGGCAGGGAGGACATTCAGTACTTC. This sequence encodes CASSLEGREDIQYF.

This rearrangement joins TRBV6-1 to TRBJ2-7, with 8 bases lining up with TRBD2. This CDR3 comprises 16 residues. The germline V gene encodes CDR1 MNHNS and CDR2 SASEGT. V was clipped by 4 bases and J by 2 bases; unmatched bases: 10. CDR3 DNA sequence: TGTGCCAGCAGTGGGGGCAGCGGGAGTTCAGCCTACGAGCAGTACTTC. Translation gives CASSGGSGSSAYEQYF.

This clone came up a few times. The chain joins TRBV7-2 to TRBJ2-1; D perhaps matches TRBD2 (6 bases). Germline loops: CDR1 SGHTA, CDR2 FQGNSA. The length of the CDR3 is 14 residues. V was trimmed by 1 base and J by 5 bases, leaving 9 bases between them. The CDR3 nucleotides are TGTGCCAGCAGCTTAGTTAGCGGCGACAATGAGCAGTTCTTC. Translating gives CASSLVSGDNEQFF.

This clone was seen just once. The chain links TRBV30 to TRBJ1-5, with 7 bases aligning to TRBD1. The CDR3 extends over 13 amino acids. J gave up 6 bases and V 5 bases, and 7 bases lay outside the gene matches. CDR1 is GTSNPN and CDR2 is SVGIG in the germline V gene (reference sequence). CDR3 amino acids: CAWGRQGGQPQHF. The CDR3 DNA follows: TGTGCCTGGGGTCGACAGGGTGGTCAGCCCCAGCATTTT.

The J gene is TRBJ1-6, the V gene TRBV30; D is unclear. Germline lookup yields CDR1 GTSNPN and CDR2 SVGIG (reference sequence). The V gene lost 2 bases and the J gene lost 9 bases, with 11 bases spanning the gap. The CDR3 totals 13 residues. Here the CDR3 DNA reads TGTGCCTGGAGTCCCCAGAAGTTTTCACCCCTCCACTTT. Translated: CAWSPQKFSPLHF.

The rearrangement joins TRBV2 to TRBJ2-7; 9 nucleotides line up with TRBD1. Trimming at V came to 6 bases and at J to 2 bases, leaving 5 bases not matched to a gene. The germline gives CDR1 SNHLY, CDR2 FYNNEI. The CDR3 covers 14 residues. CDR3 residues: CASRVNRGPYEQYF. The CDR3 region has the DNA TGTGCCAGCAGAGTTAACAGGGGGCCCTACGAGCAGTACTTC.